This note documents a single TCR beta chain sequence. Some clones are missing from TCRdb's copy, which holds only in-frame ones; the method was immunoSEQ multiplex PCR. The repertoire consists of fewer than 450,000 clones, with less than 90% occurring once and the leading ten covering roughly 1%. This record belongs to a study of blood T cell repertoires in COVID-19. The V gene's germline CDR1 is SGHDT and CDR2 YYEEEE. The germline V and J ends were trimmed by 7 bases and 0 bases, with 15 bases remaining between them. The CDR3 has 15 residues. The sample taken for sequencing was PBMCs or T cells enriched from blood (not recorded which). The chain recombines TRBV5-6 with TRBJ2-3, with D perhaps matching TRBD2 (6 bases). This clonotype was obtained from a woman between 25 and 40 years old who had recovered from COVID-19. The CDR3 spells CASSGSSFSTDTQYF. CDR3 bases: TGTGCCAGCTCCGGGAGTAGTTTTAGCACAGATACGCAGTATTTT.